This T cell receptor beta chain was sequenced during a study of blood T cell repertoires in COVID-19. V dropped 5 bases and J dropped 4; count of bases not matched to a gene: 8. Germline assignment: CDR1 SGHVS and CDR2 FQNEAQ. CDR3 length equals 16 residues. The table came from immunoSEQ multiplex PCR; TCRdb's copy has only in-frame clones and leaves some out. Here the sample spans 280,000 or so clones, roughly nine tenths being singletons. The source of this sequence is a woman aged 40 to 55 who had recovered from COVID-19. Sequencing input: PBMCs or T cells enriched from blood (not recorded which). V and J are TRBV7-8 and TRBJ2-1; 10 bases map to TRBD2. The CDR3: CASSPPTAGGYNEQFF. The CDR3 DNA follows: TGTGCCAGCAGCCCGCCCACAGCGGGAGGGTACAATGAGCAGTTCTTC.